Shown below are 15 T cell receptor beta chains from a single sample sequenced in a study of Ad26.COV2.S vaccination and SARS-CoV-2 variants. The protocol was immunoSEQ multiplex PCR, while the TCRdb copy is restricted to in-frame clones and leaves out a portion. Among a few hundred thousand clones listed, about 90% were seen once. As to treatment: some 19 received Ad26.COV2.S at low or high dose, single or two shots; roughly 5 received placebo; per-sample allocation not given. Following the first vaccine or placebo injection, samples were taken on day 63. Material: peripheral blood, obtained in a trial of Ad26.COV2.S vaccine versus placebo. These receptors all stem from a person aged 18 to 59 who received the Ad26.COV2.S COVID-19 vaccine or a placebo.

The genes are TRBV28 and TRBJ1-4; D remains ambiguous. Germline values: CDR1 MDHEN, CDR2 SYDVKM. V lost 6 bases and J lost 7, with 12 bases in between. CDR3 length: 13 amino acids. CDR3 residues: CASRGVTVEKLFF. The CDR3, as DNA: TGTGCCAGCAGGGGCGTTACCGTTGAAAAACTGTTTTTT.

The gene calls are TRBV15 and TRBJ2-7; no clear D. CDR3 length equals 14 residues. V was trimmed by 1 base and J by 3 bases, leaving 10 bases between them. Germline lookup yields CDR1 LNHNV and CDR2 YYDKDF (reference sequence). In DNA form, the CDR3 reads TGTGCCACCAGCAGAGGCAAAGGCGGCTACGAGCAGTACTTC. It yields the protein CATSRGKGGYEQYF.

This chain's CDR3 is CASSVGRVGAGELFF. CDR3 in DNA: TGTGCCAGCAGCGTAGGGCGAGTCGGGGCCGGGGAGCTGTTTTTT. V gene TRBV9 combines with J gene TRBJ2-2, with D perhaps TRBD2 (5 bases). Germline-derived CDR1 and CDR2 are SGDLS and YYNGEE. The CDR3 runs 15 residues. The V and J ends lost 0 bases and 6 bases respectively, with 12 bases between them. Full variable domain (remainder filled in from reference TRBV9 and TRBJ2-2): DSGVTQTPKHLITATGQRVTLRCSPRSGDLSVYWYQQSLDQGLQFLIQYYNGEERAKGNILERFSAQQFPDLHSELNLSSLELGDSALYFCASSVGRVGAGELFFGEGSRLTVL.

In its sample, this clone was seen once. V and J are TRBV7-2 and TRBJ1-1; D may be TRBD1 (6 bases). CDR1 is SGHTA and CDR2 is FQGNSA in the germline V gene. The CDR3 covers 14 residues. V lost 5 bases and J lost 8, with 18 bases in between. CDR3 loop: CASSPSVSGTEAFF. The DNA for the CDR3 is TGTGCCAGCAGCCCCAGCGTCTCCGGGACAGAAGCTTTCTTT.

The chain combines TRBV6-7 with TRBJ2-2, with 9 positions matching TRBD2. TRBV6-7 is an ORF; its function is uncertain. The CDR3 is made up of 21 amino acids. Trimming cost V 0 bases and J 5 bases; bases outside gene matches: 19. The DNA for the CDR3 is TGTGCCAGCAGTTACTCGAAGCCCCCCCCATGGCTAGCGGGACCAACCGGGGAGCTGTTTTTT. Residues: CASSYSKPPPWLAGPTGELFF.

This chain joins TRBV25-1 and TRBJ2-5; a weak D match, TRBD1 (5 bases). Germline V gene data show CDR1 as MGHDK and CDR2 as SYGVNS. V shed 2 bases and J shed 4 bases, with 11 bases lying between them. The CDR3 has 14 residues. This chain's CDR3 is CASSEIRGLETQYF. Written as DNA, the CDR3 is TGTGCCAGCAGTGAAATAAGGGGTCTAGAGACCCAGTACTTC. The variable domain in full, with the rest retrieved from reference TRBV25-1 and TRBJ2-5, is EADIYQTPRYLVIGTGKKITLECSQTMGHDKMYWYQQDPGMELHLIHYSYGVNSTEKGDLSSESTVSRIRTEHFPLTLESARPSHTSQYLCASSEIRGLETQYFGPGTRLLVL.

The CDR3 coding sequence is TGTGCCAGTAGTATCGAGGGTTGGGAGACCCAGTACTTC. Its protein is CASSIEGWETQYF. The rearrangement uses TRBV19 and TRBJ2-5; D perhaps matches TRBD2 (5 bases). This CDR3 has 13 amino acids. Germline CDR1 is LNHDA and CDR2 is SQIVND (reference sequence). The V end lost 3 bases, the J end lost 5 bases, and 10 bases lay between the germline ends.

As concerns this clone: The sample holds other DNA sequences that translate to the same CDR3. The chain links TRBV9 to TRBJ2-2; D gene ambiguous. CDR3 length: 13 residues. Trimming removed 0 bases from V and 8 bases from J, with 8 bases in between. Per the germline V gene, CDR1 is SGDLS and CDR2 is YYNGEE. The CDR3 region is CASSVAMTGELFF. CDR3 sequence (DNA): TGTGCCAGCAGCGTAGCTATGACTGGGGAGCTGTTTTTT.

The chain recombines TRBV27 with TRBJ1-1; TRBD1 might be the D (5 bases). In germline, CDR1 is MNHEY, CDR2 SMNVEV (reference sequence). V lost 3 bases and J lost 1, with 9 bases in between. This CDR3 is built from 14 residues. CDR3 residues: CASSFSGENTEAFF. The CDR3 coding sequence is TGTGCCAGCAGTTTCTCGGGGGAGAACACTGAAGCTTTCTTT.

The chain is built from TRBV10-3 and TRBJ1-2, with D uncertain. The V gene lost 0 bases and the J gene lost 0 bases, with 5 bases spanning the gap. CDR3 size: 14 residues. Per germline, CDR1 ENHRY and CDR2 SYGVKD. This CDR3 is CAISESPTNYGYTF. CDR3 bases: TGTGCCATCAGTGAGTCTCCAACTAACTATGGCTACACCTTC.

The rearrangement links TRBV13 to TRBJ2-1; TRBD2 matches at 9 bases. From germline, CDR1 is PRHDT and CDR2 FYEKMQ (reference sequence). The ends lost 5 bases at V and 1 base at J; junction bases unmatched: 6. CDR3 length: 16 residues. The CDR3 reads CASSPTGLASYNEQFF. DNA of the CDR3: TGTGCCAGCAGCCCTACGGGACTAGCATCCTACAATGAGCAGTTCTTC.

V and J are TRBV5-1 and TRBJ2-3; perhaps TRBD2 as D (5 bases). Germline V gene lookup returns CDR1 SGHRS and CDR2 YFSETQ. With 0 bases removed from V and 2 bases from J, the gap between germline ends came to 13 bases. CDR3 length: 16 amino acids. CDR3 sequence: CASSLGASRYTDTQYF. The CDR3, as DNA: TGCGCCAGCAGCTTGGGGGCTAGCCGATACACAGATACGCAGTATTTT.

The chain carries TRBV27 and TRBJ2-1; 8 bases are a match to TRBD2. Germline CDR1 MNHEY, CDR2 SMNVEV (reference sequence). CDR3 length equals 15 residues. V shed 6 bases, J shed 5 bases, and the junction held 9 bases outside the gene matches. CDR3 amino acids: CASRGRASGHNEQFF. CDR3 nucleotides: TGTGCCAGCAGAGGGAGGGCTAGCGGGCACAATGAGCAGTTCTTC.

The chain is built from TRBV24-1 and TRBJ2-5; possibly TRBD1 or TRBD2 for D (6 bases each). The CDR3 sequence is 16 residues long. The V end was cut by 4 bases, the J end by 9 bases, with 23 bases between. Germline V gene data show CDR1 as KGHDR and CDR2 as SFDVKD. CDR3 DNA sequence: TGTGCCACCAGTGACAGGGGCGGGACCGGTGTTTCGGCCCAGTACTTC. As protein: CATSDRGGTGVSAQYF.

V usage is TRBV7-2 and J usage is TRBJ2-1; 8 nucleotides align to TRBD2. Germline CDR1 SGHTA, CDR2 FQGNSA. CDR3 length: 18 amino acids. The trim removed 2 bases at V and 5 bases at J, leaving 14 bases unmatched. CDR3 DNA: TGTGCCAGCAGCTTACCCAGACTGGCGGGAGGATCCCACAATGAGCAGTTCTTC. This encodes CASSLPRLAGGSHNEQFF.